This T cell receptor (beta chain) was documented in a study of long-term antiretroviral therapy in people with HIV. Study in general: Samples from the earliest time points predate the 2015 immediate-ART recommendation by about a decade.

At minimum, one pre-ART and two post-ART PBMC samples were obtained from each donor. Survey-level immunoSEQ v3.0 assays were run. Profiling relied on immunoSEQ multiplex PCR, and the TCRdb table lists in-frame clones only, not all of them. The table records 25,000 to 35,000 clones, around 96% of them present only once. Trimming left V 7 bases short and J 1 base short, with 10 bases between. Germline V gene sequence: CDR1 MNHNY, CDR2 SVGAGI (reference sequence). The CDR3 has 13 residues. The chain links TRBV6-6 to TRBJ1-1; D gene unclear. The sequenced sample was unsorted PBMCs, obtained 5.3 years after starting antiretroviral therapy. This TCR came from a man aged 30 to 39 with HIV. CDR3 in amino acids: CASIIDQNTEAFF. In DNA form, the CDR3 reads TGTGCCAGCATCATAGACCAGAACACTGAAGCTTTCTTT.